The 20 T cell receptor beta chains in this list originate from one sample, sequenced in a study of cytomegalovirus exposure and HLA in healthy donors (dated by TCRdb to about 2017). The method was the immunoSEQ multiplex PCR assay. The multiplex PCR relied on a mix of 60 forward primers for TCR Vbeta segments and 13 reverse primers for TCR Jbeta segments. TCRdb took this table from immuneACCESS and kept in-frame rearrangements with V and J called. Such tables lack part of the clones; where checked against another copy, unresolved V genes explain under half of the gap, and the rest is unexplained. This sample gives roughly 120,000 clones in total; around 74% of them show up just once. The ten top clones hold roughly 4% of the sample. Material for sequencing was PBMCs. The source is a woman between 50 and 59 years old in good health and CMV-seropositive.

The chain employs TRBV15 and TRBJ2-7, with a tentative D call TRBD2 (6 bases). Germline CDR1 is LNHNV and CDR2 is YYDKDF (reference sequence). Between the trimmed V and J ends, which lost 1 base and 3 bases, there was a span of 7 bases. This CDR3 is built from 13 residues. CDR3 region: CATSRVGGYEQYF. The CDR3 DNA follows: TGTGCCACCAGCAGAGTCGGGGGCTACGAGCAGTACTTC.

CDR3 nucleotides: TGTGCCAGCAGTTCATGGGCCGAGGGTGGCGAGCAGTACTTC. Protein product: CASSSWAEGGEQYF. The V call is TRBV7-9, the J call TRBJ2-7, with a possible D match to TRBD2 (5 bases). Trimming took 6 bases from V and 6 from J, leaving 18 bases between them. This CDR3 is built from 14 residues. Germline loops: CDR1 SEHNR, CDR2 FQNEAQ (reference sequence).

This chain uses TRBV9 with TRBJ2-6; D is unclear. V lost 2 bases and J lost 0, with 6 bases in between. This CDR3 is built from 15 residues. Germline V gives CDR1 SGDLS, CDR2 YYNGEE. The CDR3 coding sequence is TGTGCCAGCAGCGTTCCCAGCTCTGGGGCCAACGTCCTGACTTTC. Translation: CASSVPSSGANVLTF.

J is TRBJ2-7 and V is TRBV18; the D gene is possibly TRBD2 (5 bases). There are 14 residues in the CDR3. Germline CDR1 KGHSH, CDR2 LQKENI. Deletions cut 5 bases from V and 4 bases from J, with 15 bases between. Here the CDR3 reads CASSRNPLGYEQYF. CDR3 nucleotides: TGTGCCAGCTCAAGGAATCCACTAGGTTACGAGCAGTACTTC.

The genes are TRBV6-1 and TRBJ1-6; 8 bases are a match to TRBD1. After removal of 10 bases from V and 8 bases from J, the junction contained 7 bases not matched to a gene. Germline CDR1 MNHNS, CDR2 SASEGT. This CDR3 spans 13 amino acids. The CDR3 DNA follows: TGTGCCATGGCGACAGGGGTGTATTCACCCCTCCACTTT. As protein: CAMATGVYSPLHF.

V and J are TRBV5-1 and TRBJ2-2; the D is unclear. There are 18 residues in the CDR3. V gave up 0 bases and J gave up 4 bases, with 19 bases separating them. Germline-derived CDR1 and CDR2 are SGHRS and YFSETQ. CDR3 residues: CASSLAGGTSRPTGELFF. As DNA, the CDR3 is TGCGCCAGCAGCTTGGCCGGTGGAACCTCGAGGCCCACCGGGGAGCTGTTTTTT.

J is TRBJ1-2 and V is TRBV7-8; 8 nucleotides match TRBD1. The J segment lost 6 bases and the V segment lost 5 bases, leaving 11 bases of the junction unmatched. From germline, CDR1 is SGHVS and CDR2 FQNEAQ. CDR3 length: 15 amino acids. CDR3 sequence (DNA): TGTGCCAGCAGCCATCCTCGATCAGGGGGCAATGGCTACACCTTC. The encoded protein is CASSHPRSGGNGYTF. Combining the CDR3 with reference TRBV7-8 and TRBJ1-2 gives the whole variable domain GAGVSQSPRYKVAKRGQDVALRCDPISGHVSLFWYQQALGQGPEFLTYFQNEAQLDKSGLPSDRFFAERPEGSVSTLKIQRTQQEDSAVYLCASSHPRSGGNGYTFGSGTRLTVV.

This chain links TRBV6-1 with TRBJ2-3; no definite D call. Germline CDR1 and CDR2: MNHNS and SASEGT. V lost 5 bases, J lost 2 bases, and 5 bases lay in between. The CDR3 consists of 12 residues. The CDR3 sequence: CASSSYTDTQYF. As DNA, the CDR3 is TGTGCCAGCAGTTCCTACACAGATACGCAGTATTTT.

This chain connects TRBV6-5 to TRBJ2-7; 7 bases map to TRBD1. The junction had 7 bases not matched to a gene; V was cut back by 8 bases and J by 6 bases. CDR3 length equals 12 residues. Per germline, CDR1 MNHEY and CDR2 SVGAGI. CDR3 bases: TGTGCCAGCTCGACAGGGTCCGGCGAGCAGTACTTC. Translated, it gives CASSTGSGEQYF.

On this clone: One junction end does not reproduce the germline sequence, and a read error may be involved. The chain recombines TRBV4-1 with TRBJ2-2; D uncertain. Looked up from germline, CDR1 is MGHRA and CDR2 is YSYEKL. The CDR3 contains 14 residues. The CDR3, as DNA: TGCGCCAGCAGCCAAGCTCACGACACCGGAGAGCTGTTTTTT. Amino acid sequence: CASSQAHDTGELFF.

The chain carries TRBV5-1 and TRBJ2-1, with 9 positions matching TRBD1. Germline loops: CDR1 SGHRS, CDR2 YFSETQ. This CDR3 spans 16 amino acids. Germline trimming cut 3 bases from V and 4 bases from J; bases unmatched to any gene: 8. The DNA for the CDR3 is TGCGCCAGCAGCTGGGGGGGGACAGGGAAGTACAATGAGCAGTTCTTC. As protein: CASSWGGTGKYNEQFF. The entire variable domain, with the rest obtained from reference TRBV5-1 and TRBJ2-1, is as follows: KAGVTQTPRYLIKTRGQQVTLSCSPISGHRSVSWYQQTPGQGLQFLFEYFSETQRNKGNFPGRFSGRQFSNSRSEMNVSTLELGDSALYLCASSWGGTGKYNEQFFGPGTRLTVL.

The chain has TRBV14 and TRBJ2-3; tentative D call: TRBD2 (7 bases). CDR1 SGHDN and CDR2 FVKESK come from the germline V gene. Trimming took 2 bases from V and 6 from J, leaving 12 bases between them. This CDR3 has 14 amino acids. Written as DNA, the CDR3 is TGTGCCAGCAGCCAACTCGGGGGGCTGGATACGCAGTATTTT. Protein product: CASSQLGGLDTQYF. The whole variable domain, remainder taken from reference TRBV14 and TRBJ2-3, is EAGVTQFPSHSVIEKGQTVTLRCDPISGHDNLYWYRRVMGKEIKFLLHFVKESKQDESGMPNNRFLAERTGGTYSTLKVQPAELEDSGVYFCASSQLGGLDTQYFGPGTRLTVL.

The DNA of the CDR3 is TGTGCCAGCAGCCCGGGACAGGGGGACATTCAGTACTTC. Its translation is CASSPGQGDIQYF. This chain links TRBV7-6 with TRBJ2-4, with 11 nucleotides matching TRBD1. This CDR3 is 13 amino acids long. V trimming: 5 bases; J trimming: 8 bases; junction bases outside the gene matches: 2. Germline CDR1 and CDR2: SGHVS and FNYEAQ.

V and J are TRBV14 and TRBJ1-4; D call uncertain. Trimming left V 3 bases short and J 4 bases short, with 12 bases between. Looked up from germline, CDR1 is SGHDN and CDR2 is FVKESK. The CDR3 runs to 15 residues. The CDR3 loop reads CASSHADLGNEKLFF. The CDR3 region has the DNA TGTGCCAGCAGCCACGCGGATTTGGGTAATGAAAAACTGTTTTTT.

CDR3 loop: CASSLGGGSNQPQHF. In nucleotides, the CDR3 is TGCGCCAGCAGCTTGGGCGGAGGGAGCAATCAGCCCCAGCATTTT. The chain links TRBV5-1 to TRBJ1-5, with D unclear. The V gene lost 0 bases and the J gene lost 1 base, with 8 bases spanning the gap. CDR3 length: 15 amino acids. Germline CDR1 is SGHRS and CDR2 is YFSETQ. The full variable domain, in which reference TRBV5-1 and TRBJ1-5 provide the parts outside the CDR3, is KAGVTQTPRYLIKTRGQQVTLSCSPISGHRSVSWYQQTPGQGLQFLFEYFSETQRNKGNFPGRFSGRQFSNSRSEMNVSTLELGDSALYLCASSLGGGSNQPQHFGDGTRLSIL.

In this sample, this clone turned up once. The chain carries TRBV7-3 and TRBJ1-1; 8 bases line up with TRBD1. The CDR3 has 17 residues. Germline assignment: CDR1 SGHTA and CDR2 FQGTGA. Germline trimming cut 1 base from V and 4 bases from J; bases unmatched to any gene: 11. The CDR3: CASSLKQQGELSTEAFF. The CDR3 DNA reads TGTGCCAGCAGCTTAAAACAACAGGGGGAACTGAGCACTGAAGCTTTCTTT.

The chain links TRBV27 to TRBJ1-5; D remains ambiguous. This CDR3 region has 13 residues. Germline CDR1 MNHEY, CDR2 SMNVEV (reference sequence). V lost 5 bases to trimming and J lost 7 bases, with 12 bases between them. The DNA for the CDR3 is TGTGCCAGCAGTATGGGTGACGGGCAGCCCCAGCATTTT. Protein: CASSMGDGQPQHF.

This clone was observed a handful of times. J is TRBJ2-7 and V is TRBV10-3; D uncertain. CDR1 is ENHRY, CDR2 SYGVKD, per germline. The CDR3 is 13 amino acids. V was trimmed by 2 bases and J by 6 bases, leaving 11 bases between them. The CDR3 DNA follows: TGTGCCATCAGTGAGCCAGGATGGCTCGAGCAGTACTTC. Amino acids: CAISEPGWLEQYF.

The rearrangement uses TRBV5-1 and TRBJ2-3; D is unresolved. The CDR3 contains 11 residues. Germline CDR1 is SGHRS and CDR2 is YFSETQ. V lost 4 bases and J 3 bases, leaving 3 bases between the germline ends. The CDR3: CASSQTDTQYF. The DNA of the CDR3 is TGCGCCAGCAGCCAGACAGATACGCAGTATTTT.

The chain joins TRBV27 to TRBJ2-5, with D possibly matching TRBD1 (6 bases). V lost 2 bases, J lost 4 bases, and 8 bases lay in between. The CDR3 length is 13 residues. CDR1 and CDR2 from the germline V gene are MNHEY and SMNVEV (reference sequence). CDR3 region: CASSLVQGETQYF. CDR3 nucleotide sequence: TGTGCCAGCAGTTTAGTACAGGGAGAGACCCAGTACTTC.